The T cell receptor (beta chain) described here comes from a study of response to subunit inactivated influenza vaccine. TCRdb passed the RT-PCR reads through MiXCR, listing each CDR3 protein once. The table lists some 500,000 distinct CDR3 sequences, 25% of them singletons. With 2 bases removed from V and 0 bases from J, the gap between germline ends came to 10 bases. The CDR3 spans 15 residues. Looked up from germline, CDR1 is SGHRS and CDR2 is YFSETQ. The sequenced sample was CD4+ T cells sorted from PBMCs, obtained about 5 days after vaccination. This receptor was taken from a man aged 50 to 59 who received an inactivated influenza vaccine. The chain carries TRBV5-1 and TRBJ2-3, with D perhaps given as TRBD1 or TRBD2 (5 bases each). CDR3 sequence reads: CASSLTGPSTDTQYF. For the CDR3, the DNA is TGCGCCAGCAGCTTAACGGGACCGAGCACAGATACGCAGTATTTT.